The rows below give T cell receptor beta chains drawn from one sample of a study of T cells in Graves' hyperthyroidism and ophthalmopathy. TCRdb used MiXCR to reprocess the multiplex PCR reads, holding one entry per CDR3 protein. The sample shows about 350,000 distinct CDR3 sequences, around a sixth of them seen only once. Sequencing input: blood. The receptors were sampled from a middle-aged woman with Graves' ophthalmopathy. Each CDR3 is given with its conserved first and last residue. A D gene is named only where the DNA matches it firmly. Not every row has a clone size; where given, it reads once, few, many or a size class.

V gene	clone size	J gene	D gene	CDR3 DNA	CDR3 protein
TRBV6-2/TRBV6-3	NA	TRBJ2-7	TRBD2	TGTGCCAGCAGTTACGCACTAGCGGGGAGCTCCTACGAGCAGTACTTC	CASSYALAGSSYEQYF
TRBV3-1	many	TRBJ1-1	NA	TGTGCCAGCAGCCAAGACGACAGTGTTGCTGAAGCTTTCTTT	CASSQDDSVAEAFF
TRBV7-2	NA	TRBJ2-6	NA	TGTGCCAGCTTGGGGGTAGGTGGGGCCAACGTCCTGACTTTC	CASLGVGGANVLTF
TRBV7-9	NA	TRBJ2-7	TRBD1	TGTGCCAGCAGCTCCACGGACAGGAGTACCTACGAGCAGTACTTC	CASSSTDRSTYEQYF
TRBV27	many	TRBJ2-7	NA	TGTGCCAGCGGTACCGGGACGGAATCCTACGAGCAGTACTTC	CASGTGTESYEQYF
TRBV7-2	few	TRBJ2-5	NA	TGTGCCAGCAGCTCCCACCCCGGAGAGACCCAGTACTTC	CASSSHPGETQYF
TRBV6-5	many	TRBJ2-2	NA	TGTGCCAGCAGTAGATTCGAGACAGGTTTAACAGGGGAGCTGTTTTTT	CASSRFETGLTGELFF
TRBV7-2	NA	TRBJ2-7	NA	TGTGCCAGCAGTGTCCGGGGACGAGGATCCTACGAGCAGTACTTC	CASSVRGRGSYEQYF
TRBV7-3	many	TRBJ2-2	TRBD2	TGTGCCAGCAGTAGATTAGCGGGAGCCGGGGAGCTGTTTTTT	CASSRLAGAGELFF
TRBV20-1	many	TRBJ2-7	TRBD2	TGCAGTGTCCGAGGAGCGGGAGTGTACGAGCAGTACTTC	CSVRGAGVYEQYF
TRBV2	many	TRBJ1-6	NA	TGTGCCAGCAGTGAAGGGGGAAGCTCCTATAATTCACCCCTCCACTTT	CASSEGGSSYNSPLHF
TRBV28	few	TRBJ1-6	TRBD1	TGTGCCAGCAGTTCTACAGGGGAATCACCCCTCCACTTT	CASSSTGESPLHF
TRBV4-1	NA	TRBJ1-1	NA	TGCGCCAGCAGCCAAGGGTGGCAGGGGAACACTGAAGCTTTCTTT	CASSQGWQGNTEAFF
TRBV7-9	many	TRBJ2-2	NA	TGTGCCAGCAAAGAAGGGAACACCGGGGAGCTGTTTTTT	CASKEGNTGELFF
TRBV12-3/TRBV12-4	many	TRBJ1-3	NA	TGTGCCAGCAGTTTAGGAAGCGTGCCTGGAAACACCACATATTTT	CASSLGSVPGNTTYF
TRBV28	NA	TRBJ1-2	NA	TGTGCCAGCTACGGACAACTGGCCCACTATGGCTACACCTTC	CASYGQLAHYGYTF